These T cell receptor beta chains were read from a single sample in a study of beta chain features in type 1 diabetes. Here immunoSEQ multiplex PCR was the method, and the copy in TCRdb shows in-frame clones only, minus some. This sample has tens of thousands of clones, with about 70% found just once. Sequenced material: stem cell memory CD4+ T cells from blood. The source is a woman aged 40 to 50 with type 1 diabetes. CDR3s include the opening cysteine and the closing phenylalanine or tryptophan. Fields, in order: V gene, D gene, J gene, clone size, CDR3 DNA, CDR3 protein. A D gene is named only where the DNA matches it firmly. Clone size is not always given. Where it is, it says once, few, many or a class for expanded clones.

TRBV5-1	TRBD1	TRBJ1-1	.	TGCGCCAGCAGCCCAACCGGGACAGGGACTGAAGCTTTCTTT	CASSPTGTGTEAFF
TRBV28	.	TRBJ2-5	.	TGTGCCAGCAGTTCCCGCCGGGACTTCAAGGAGACCCAGTACTTC	CASSSRRDFKETQYF
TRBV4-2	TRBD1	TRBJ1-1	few	TGTGCCAGCAGCCAAGGACAGGGGGTGAACACTGAAGCTTTCTTT	CASSQGQGVNTEAFF
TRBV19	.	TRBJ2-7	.	TGTGCCAGTAAAGGCGGTTACGAGCAGTACTTC	CASKGGYEQYF
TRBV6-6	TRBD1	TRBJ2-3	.	TGTGCCAGCAGTACCCGGGACAGGGGACGTTTT	CASSTRDRGRF
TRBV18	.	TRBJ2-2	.	TGTGCCAGCTCACCGGGACTGTCCGGGGAGCTGTTTTTT	CASSPGLSGELFF
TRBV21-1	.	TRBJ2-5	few	TGTGCCAGCAGTAGACTAGCGGGAGCCCGAGAGACCCAGTACTTC	CASSRLAGARETQYF
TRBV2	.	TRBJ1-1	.	TGTGCCAGCATAATAAGAACAGGGCCATTGTCGGGGACTGAAGCTTTCTTT	CASIIRTGPLSGTEAFF
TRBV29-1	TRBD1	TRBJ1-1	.	TGCAGCGTCCCAGGGGGGCTAGACAGGGTGACTTTCTTT	CSVPGGLDRVTFF
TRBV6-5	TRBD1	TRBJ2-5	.	TGTGCCAGCAGTTATAATGCAGGGGGTGGGACCCAGTACTTC	CASSYNAGGGTQYF
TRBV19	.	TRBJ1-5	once	TGTGCCAGTAAACAGGGTGGCGGCCGAAACCAGCCCCAGCATTTT	CASKQGGGRNQPQHF
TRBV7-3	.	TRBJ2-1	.	TGTGCCAGCAGCTTGACCCGCCAGGATGAGCAGTTCTTC	CASSLTRQDEQFF
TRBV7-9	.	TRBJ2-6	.	TGTGCCAGCAGCTTATATCGGGCCTCCGATGGGGCCAATGTCCTGACTTTC	CASSLYRASDGANVLTF
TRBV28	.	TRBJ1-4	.	TGTGCCAGCTCCCTCGGGGGGGCAACTAATGAAAAACTGTTTTTT	CASSLGGATNEKLFF
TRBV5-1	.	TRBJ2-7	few	TGCGCCAGCAGCTTGACCAACAGGGAGATCTCCGAGCAGTACTTC	CASSLTNREISEQYF
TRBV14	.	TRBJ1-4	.	TGTGCCAGCAGCCAAGTCGGTTACCGGGGTGAAAAACTGTTTTTT	CASSQVGYRGEKLFF
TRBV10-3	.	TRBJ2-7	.	TGTGCCATCAGTGATCGTACCTACGAGCAGTACTTC	CAISDRTYEQYF
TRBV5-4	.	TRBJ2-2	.	TGCGCCAGCAGCCAGTCCCTACAGGGAGCCGGGGAGCTGTTTTTT	CASSQSLQGAGELFF
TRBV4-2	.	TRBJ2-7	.	TGTGCCAGCAGCTCTTCCTACGAGCAGTACTTC	CASSSSYEQYF